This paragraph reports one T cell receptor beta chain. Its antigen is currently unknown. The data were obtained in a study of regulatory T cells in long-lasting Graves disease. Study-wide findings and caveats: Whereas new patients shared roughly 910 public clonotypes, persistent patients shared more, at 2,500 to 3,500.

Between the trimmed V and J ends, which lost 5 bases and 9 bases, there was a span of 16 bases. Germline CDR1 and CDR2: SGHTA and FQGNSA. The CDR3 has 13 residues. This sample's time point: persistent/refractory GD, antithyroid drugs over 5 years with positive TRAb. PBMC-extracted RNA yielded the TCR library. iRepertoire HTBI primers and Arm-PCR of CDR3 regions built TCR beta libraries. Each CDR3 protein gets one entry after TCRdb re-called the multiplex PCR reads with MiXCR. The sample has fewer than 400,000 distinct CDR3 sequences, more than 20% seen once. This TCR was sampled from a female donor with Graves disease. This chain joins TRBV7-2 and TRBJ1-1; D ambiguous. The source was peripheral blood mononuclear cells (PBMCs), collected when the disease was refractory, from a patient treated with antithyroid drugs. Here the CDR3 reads CASSIPNGPQAFF. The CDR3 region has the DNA TGTGCCAGCAGCATCCCCAACGGGCCCCAAGCTTTCTTT.